These T cell receptor beta chains were read from a single sample in a study of T cells in localized non-small cell lung cancer. Clones were read by immunoSEQ multiplex PCR, and TCRdb kept only the in-frame ones, dropping some. The sample yields tens of thousands of clones, about four fifths seen once. The sequences come from peripheral blood, collected before any cancer treatment. All receptors come from a female donor older than 55 with stage II squamous cell lung carcinoma. The CDR3 runs from the conserved cysteine through the conserved F or W. The D gene is left open where the match is weak.

d_call	v_call	j_call	cdr3_aa
TRBD1	TRBV11-1	TRBJ2-5	CASSPGVQQGAWETQYF
-	TRBV6-6	TRBJ1-3	CASRMGVSGNTIYF
TRBD1	TRBV19	TRBJ1-5	CASKGAGGLDQPQHF
-	TRBV6-1	TRBJ1-1	CASSPPHMNTEAFF
-	TRBV27	TRBJ1-6	CASSLSGGTPNSPLHF
TRBD1	TRBV2	TRBJ1-1	CASNHRGENTEAFF
-	TRBV6-5	TRBJ2-3	CASSARQTNTDTQYF
-	TRBV9	TRBJ1-3	CASSVGKNGNTIYF
-	TRBV9	TRBJ1-4	CASSVVGARGEKLFF
-	TRBV30	TRBJ2-2	CAWSVAGSNTGELFF
-	TRBV19	TRBJ2-6	CASSLTGTGANVLTF
-	TRBV5-1	TRBJ2-5	CASSLPGETQYF
TRBD1	TRBV6-5	TRBJ1-1	CASRGTGGLGAEAFF
TRBD1	TRBV25-1	TRBJ1-5	CASRATGGDGYNQPQHF
TRBD1	TRBV2	TRBJ1-1	CARESRDRGSEAFF
-	TRBV30	TRBJ1-5	CALAGDNSNQPQHF